This entry is about one TCR beta chain. Per the authors' pipeline: Researchers report that nucleated cell counts were estimated from reference gene primer amplification. Measured with immunoSEQ multiplex PCR; TCRdb has only the in-frame clones, and not every one. V, J and clone size are those of that table, while D and trimming were read from the DNA. The sample comprises 140,000 to 150,000 clones, roughly 81% of which are singletons, and approximately 9.2% rests with the top ten. These data come from a study of blood T cell repertoires in COVID-19. Study information: There were acute and convalescent COVID-19 samples, and they came from the United States, Italy and Spain. Nucleic acid was either cDNA or gDNA, and it came from T cells, B-cell-depleted T cells, or PBMCs.

Between the trimmed V and J ends, which lost 5 bases and 9 bases, there was a span of 8 bases. CDR3 size: 12 residues. Looked up from germline, CDR1 is SEHNR and CDR2 is FQNEAQ (reference sequence). The J gene is TRBJ1-6, the V gene TRBV7-9; weak D call: TRBD1 (5 bases). Input material: peripheral blood. The receptor was derived from a human donor with acute or convalescent COVID-19. The donor label of this sample is uncertain. DNA for the CDR3: TGTGCCAGCAGCCAAGGGGCTTCACCCCTCCACTTT. Translating gives CASSQGASPLHF.